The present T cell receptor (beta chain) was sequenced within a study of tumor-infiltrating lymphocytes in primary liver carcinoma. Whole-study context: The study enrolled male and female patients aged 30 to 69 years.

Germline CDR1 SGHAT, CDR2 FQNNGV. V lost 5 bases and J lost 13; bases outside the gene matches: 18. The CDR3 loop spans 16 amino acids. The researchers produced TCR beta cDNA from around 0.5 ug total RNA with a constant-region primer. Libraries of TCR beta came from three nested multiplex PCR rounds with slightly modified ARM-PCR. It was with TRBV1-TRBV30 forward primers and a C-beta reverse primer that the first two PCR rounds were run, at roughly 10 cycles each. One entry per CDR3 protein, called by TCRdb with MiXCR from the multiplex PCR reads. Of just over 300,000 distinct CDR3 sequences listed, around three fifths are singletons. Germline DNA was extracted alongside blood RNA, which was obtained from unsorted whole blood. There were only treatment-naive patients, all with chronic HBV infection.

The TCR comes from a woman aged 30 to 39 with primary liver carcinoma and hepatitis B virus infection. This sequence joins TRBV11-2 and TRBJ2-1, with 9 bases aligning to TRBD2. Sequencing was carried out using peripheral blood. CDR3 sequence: CASSERLAVTYNKQFF. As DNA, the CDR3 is TGTGCCAGCAGCGAGCGACTAGCGGTGACCTACAATAAACAGTTCTTC.